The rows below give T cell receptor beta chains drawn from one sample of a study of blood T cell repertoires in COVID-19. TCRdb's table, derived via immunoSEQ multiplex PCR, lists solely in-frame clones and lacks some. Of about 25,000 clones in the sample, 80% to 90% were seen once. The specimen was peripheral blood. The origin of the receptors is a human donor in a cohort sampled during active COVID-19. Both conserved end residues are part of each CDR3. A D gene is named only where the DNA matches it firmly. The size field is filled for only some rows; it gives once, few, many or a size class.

TGTGCCTGGAGTGTAACAGGGGGCGACGGAGCTGAAGCTTTCTTT,CAWSVTGGDGAEAFF,TRBV30,-,TRBD1,TRBJ1-1
TGCGCCAGCAGCCAATCAACAGGGAGTAACTATGGCTACACCTTC,CASSQSTGSNYGYTF,TRBV4-3,-,-,TRBJ1-2
TGTGCCAGCAGCTTTACAGGGGACGGTACAGATACGCAGTATTTT,CASSFTGDGTDTQYF,TRBV7-2,-,TRBD1,TRBJ2-3
TGTGCCAGCAGAAGCCAGGGGGCTGGCAATCAGCCCCAGCATTTT,CASRSQGAGNQPQHF,TRBV6-5,-,TRBD1,TRBJ1-5
TGTGCCAGCACCCTCAGGGCGGCTAGCACAGATACGCAGTATTTT,CASTLRAASTDTQYF,TRBV28,-,-,TRBJ2-3
TGTGCCAGCAGCCAATCGTCGCAGGGATCCTATGGCTACACCTTC,CASSQSSQGSYGYTF,TRBV14,few,-,TRBJ1-2
TGTGCCACCAGTGAATCCACAGGCGCCGATACGCAGTATTTT,CATSESTGADTQYF,TRBV24-1,-,-,TRBJ2-3
TGTGCCAGCAGAAAGACAGGGGTTGATTATGGCTACACCTTC,CASRKTGVDYGYTF,TRBV6-5,-,TRBD1,TRBJ1-2
TGTGCCAGCAGTTCCAGGGTAGGATCTGGGGCCAACGTCCTGACTTTC,CASSSRVGSGANVLTF,TRBV27,once,-,TRBJ2-6
TGCAGCGTCAATCACGGGACAGGGTTTGGCTACACCTTC,CSVNHGTGFGYTF,TRBV29-1,-,TRBD1,TRBJ1-2
TGTGCCAGCAGTGGGACAGGGGAACACTATGGCTACACCTTC,CASSGTGEHYGYTF,TRBV2,-,TRBD1,TRBJ1-2
TGTGCCAGCAGCTTAGTAGGGGTTGGTGGCTACACCTTC,CASSLVGVGGYTF,TRBV7-2,-,-,TRBJ1-2
TGTGCCAGCAGCTTGGGGCAGGGAGGAAACACCATATATTTT,CASSLGQGGNTIYF,TRBV5-6,-,-,TRBJ1-3
TGTGCCAGCAGCAGGACAGGGCCCCTAAGTGAAAAACTGTTTTTT,CASSRTGPLSEKLFF,TRBV5-4,-,TRBD1,TRBJ1-4
TGTGCCAGCTCACCATCTAGCACAGATACGCAGTATTTT,CASSPSSTDTQYF,TRBV18,once,-,TRBJ2-3
TGTGCCAGCACCATTATCGGGACTAGCGGGAGAACTGGCGAGCAGTACTTC,CASTIIGTSGRTGEQYF,TRBV28,few,TRBD2,TRBJ2-7
TGTGCCAGCAGCTTATCAGCGGGGCAGAACGAGCAGTACTTC,CASSLSAGQNEQYF,TRBV7-8,-,TRBD2,TRBJ2-7
TGCAGCGTTGATAAGGTCGGGGGGGCCTACAATGAGCAGTTCTTC,CSVDKVGGAYNEQFF,TRBV29-1,once,TRBD2,TRBJ2-1